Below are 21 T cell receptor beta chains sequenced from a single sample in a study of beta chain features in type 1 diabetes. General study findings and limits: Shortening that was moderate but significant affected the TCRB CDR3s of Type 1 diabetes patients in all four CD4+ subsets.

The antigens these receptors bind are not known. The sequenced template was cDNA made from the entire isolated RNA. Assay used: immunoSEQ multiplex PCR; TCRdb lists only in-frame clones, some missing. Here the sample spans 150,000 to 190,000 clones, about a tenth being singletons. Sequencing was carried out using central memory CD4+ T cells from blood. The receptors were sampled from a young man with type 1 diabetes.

DNA of the CDR3: TGTGCCAGCAGAGACTCTCACGAGCAGTACTTC. Encoded protein: CASRDSHEQYF. This sequence joins TRBV28 and TRBJ2-7; D is unclear. The CDR3 runs to 11 residues. The ends were cut back, 6 bases at V and 5 bases at J, with 8 bases in the middle. Germline lookup yields CDR1 MDHEN and CDR2 SYDVKM.

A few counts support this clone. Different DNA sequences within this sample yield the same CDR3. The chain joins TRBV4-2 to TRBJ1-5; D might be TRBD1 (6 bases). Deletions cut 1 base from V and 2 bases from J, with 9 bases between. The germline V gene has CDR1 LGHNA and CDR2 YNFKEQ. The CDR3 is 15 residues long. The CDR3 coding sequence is TGTGCCAGCAGCCAAGCGACAGGAGGCAATCAGCCCCAGCATTTT. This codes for CASSQATGGNQPQHF.

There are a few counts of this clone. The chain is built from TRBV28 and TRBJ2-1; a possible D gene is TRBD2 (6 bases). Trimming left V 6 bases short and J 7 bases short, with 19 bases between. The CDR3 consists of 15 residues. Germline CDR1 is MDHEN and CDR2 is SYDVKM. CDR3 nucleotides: TGTGCCAGCAGGGTTAGCGGAGGGAGTGGGAATGAGCAGTTCTTC. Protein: CASRVSGGSGNEQFF.

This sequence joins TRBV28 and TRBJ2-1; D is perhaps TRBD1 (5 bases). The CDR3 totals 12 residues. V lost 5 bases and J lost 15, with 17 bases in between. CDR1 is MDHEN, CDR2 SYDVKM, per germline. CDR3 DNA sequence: TGTGCCAGCAGTGGACCGGGTGGGGCGAGGTTCTTC. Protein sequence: CASSGPGGARFF.

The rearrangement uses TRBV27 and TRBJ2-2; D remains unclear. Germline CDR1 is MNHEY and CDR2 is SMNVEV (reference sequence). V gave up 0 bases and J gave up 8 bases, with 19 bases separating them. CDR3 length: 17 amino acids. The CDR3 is CASSLSRLTLLTGELFF. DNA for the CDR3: TGTGCCAGCAGTTTATCGCGGCTCACCCTCCTAACGGGGGAGCTGTTTTTT.

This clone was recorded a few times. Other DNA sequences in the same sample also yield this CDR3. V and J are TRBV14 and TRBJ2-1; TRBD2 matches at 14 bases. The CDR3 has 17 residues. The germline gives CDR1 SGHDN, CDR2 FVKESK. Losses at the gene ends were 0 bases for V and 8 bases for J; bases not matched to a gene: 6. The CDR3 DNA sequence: TGTGCCAGCAGCCAAGATGGGACTAGCGGGAGTGGCGATGAGCAGTTCTTC. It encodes CASSQDGTSGSGDEQFF.

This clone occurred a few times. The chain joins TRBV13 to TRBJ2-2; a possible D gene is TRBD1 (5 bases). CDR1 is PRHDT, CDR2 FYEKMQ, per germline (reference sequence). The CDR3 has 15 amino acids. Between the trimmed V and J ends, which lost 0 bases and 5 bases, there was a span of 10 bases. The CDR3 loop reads CASSLGQGRTGELFF. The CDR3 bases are TGTGCCAGCAGCTTAGGGCAGGGTCGTACCGGGGAGCTGTTTTTT.

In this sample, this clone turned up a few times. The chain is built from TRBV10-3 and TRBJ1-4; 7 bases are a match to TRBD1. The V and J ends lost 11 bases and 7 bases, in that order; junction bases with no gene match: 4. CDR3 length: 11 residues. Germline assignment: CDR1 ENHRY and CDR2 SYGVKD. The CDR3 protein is CASGGGEKLFF. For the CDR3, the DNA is TGTGCCTCAGGGGGAGGTGAAAAACTGTTTTTT.

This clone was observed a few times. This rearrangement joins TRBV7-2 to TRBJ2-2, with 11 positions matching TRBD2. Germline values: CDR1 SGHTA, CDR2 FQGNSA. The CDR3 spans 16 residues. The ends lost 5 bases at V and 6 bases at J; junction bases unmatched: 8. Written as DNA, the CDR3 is TGTGCCAGCAGCCCCGCTAGCGGGAGGATTGCCGGGGAGCTGTTTTTT. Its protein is CASSPASGRIAGELFF.

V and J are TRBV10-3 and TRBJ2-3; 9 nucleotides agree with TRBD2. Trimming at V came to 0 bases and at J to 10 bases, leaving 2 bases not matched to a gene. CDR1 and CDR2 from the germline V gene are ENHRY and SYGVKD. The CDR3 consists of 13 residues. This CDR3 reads CAISESSGRAQYF. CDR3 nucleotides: TGTGCCATCAGTGAGTCTAGCGGGAGAGCGCAGTATTTT.

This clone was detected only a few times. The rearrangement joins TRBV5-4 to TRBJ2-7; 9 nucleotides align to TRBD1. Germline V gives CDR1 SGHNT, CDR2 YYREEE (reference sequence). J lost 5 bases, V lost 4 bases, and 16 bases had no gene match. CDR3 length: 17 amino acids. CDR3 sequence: CASSRAPGQGTIDEQYF. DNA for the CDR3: TGTGCCAGCAGCAGGGCCCCGGGACAGGGAACAATTGACGAGCAGTACTTC. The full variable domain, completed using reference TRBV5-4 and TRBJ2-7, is ETGVTQSPTHLIKTRGQQVTLRCSSQSGHNTVSWYQQALGQGPQFIFQYYREEENGRGNFPPRFSGLQFPNYSSELNVNALELDDSALYLCASSRAPGQGTIDEQYFGPGTRLTVT.

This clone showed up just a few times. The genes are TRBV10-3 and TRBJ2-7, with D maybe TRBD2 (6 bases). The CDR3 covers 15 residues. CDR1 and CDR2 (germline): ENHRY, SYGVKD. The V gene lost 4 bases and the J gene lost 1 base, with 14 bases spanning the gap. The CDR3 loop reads CAISAVRGDSYEQYF. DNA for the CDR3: TGTGCCATCAGTGCGGTTCGCGGGGATTCCTACGAGCAGTACTTC.

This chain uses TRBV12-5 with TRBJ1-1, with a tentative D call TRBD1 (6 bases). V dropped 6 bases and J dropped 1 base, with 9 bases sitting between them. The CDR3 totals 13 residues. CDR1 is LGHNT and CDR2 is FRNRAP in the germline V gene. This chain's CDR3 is CASGRGRNTEAFF. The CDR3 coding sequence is TGTGCTAGTGGCAGGGGAAGGAACACTGAAGCTTTCTTT.

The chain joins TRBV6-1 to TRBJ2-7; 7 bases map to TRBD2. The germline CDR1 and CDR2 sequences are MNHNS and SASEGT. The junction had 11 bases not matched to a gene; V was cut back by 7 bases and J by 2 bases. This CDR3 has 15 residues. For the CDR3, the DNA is TGTGCCAGCATTTCGCGGGAGCGGACCCCCTACGAGCAGTACTTC. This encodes CASISRERTPYEQYF.

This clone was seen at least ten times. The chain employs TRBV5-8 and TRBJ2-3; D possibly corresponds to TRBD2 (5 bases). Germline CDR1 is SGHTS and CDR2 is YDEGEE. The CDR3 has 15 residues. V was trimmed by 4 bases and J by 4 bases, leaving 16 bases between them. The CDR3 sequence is CASSLEGFPADTQYF. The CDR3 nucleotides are TGTGCCAGCAGCCTCGAGGGCTTTCCTGCAGATACGCAGTATTTT.

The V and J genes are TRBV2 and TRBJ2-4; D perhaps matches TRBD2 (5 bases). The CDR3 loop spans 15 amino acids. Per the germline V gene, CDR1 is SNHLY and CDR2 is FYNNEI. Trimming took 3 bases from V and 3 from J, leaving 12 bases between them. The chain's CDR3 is CASSERLGDKNIQYF. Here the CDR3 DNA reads TGTGCCAGCAGTGAGCGGCTGGGAGACAAAAACATTCAGTACTTC.

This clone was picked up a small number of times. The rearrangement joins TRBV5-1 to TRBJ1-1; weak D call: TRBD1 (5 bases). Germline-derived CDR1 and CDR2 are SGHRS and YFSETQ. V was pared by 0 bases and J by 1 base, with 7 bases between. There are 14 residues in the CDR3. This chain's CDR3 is CASSLDRPNTEAFF. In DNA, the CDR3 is TGCGCCAGCAGCTTGGACAGGCCGAACACTGAAGCTTTCTTT. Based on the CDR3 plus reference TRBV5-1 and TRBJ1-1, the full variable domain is KAGVTQTPRYLIKTRGQQVTLSCSPISGHRSVSWYQQTPGQGLQFLFEYFSETQRNKGNFPGRFSGRQFSNSRSEMNVSTLELGDSALYLCASSLDRPNTEAFFGQGTRLTVV.

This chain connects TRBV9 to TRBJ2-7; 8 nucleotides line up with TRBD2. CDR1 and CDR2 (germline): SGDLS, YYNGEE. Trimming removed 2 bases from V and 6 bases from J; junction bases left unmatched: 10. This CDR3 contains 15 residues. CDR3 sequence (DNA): TGTGCCAGCAGCGTTTCCAGCGGGAGCCCATCCGAGCAGTACTTC. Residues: CASSVSSGSPSEQYF. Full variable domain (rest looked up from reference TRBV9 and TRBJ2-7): DSGVTQTPKHLITATGQRVTLRCSPRSGDLSVYWYQQSLDQGLQFLIQYYNGEERAKGNILERFSAQQFPDLHSELNLSSLELGDSALYFCASSVSSGSPSEQYFGPGTRLTVT.

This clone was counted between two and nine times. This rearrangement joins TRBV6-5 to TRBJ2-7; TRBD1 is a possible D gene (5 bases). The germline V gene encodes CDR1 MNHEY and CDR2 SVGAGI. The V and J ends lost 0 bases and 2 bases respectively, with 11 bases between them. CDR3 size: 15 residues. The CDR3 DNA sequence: TGTGCCAGCAGTTACTCAAGGGGTCGGGCCTACGAGCAGTACTTC. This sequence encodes CASSYSRGRAYEQYF.

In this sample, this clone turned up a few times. This chain's CDR3 is CASSPAGQTEQYF. CDR3 in DNA: TGTGCCAGCTCACCGGCGGGACAGACCGAGCAGTACTTC. V gene TRBV18 combines with J gene TRBJ2-7; the D gene is possibly TRBD1 (7 bases). The ends were cut back, 3 bases at V and 6 bases at J, with 12 bases in the middle. The germline gives CDR1 KGHSH, CDR2 LQKENI. The CDR3 length is 13 residues.

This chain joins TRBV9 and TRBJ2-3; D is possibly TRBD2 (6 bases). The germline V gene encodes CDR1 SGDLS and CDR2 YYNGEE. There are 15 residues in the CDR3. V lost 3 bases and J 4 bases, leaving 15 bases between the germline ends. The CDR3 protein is CASSALGGVADTQYF. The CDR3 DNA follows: TGTGCCAGCAGCGCACTGGGGGGAGTAGCAGATACGCAGTATTTT.